A selection of T cell receptor beta chains follows, all from one sample in a study of shared clonotypes between healthy human individuals. Generated by immunoSEQ multiplex PCR, the TCRdb table keeps only in-frame clones and is missing some. The sample has roughly 1,000,000 clones, about 80% seen once. The sequenced sample consisted of memory CD4+ T cells from PBMCs. The receptors derive from a man aged 18 to 30 in good health. Some clones in this sample may be carry-over from other donors' samples. The CDR3 runs from the conserved cysteine through the conserved F or W. The order of the fields is V gene, J gene, D gene, clone size, CDR3 DNA, CDR3 protein. The D gene is left open where the match is weak. Expanded clones are given a class, and other clones once, few, many or no size at all.

v_call: TRBV4-2
j_call: TRBJ2-7
d_call: TRBD2
clone_size: few
cdr3_nt: TGTGCCAGCAGCCAAGATACCGCTAGCGGGAGTTACGAGCAGTACTTC
cdr3_aa: CASSQDTASGSYEQYF

v_call: TRBV5-1
j_call: TRBJ1-5
d_call: TRBD1
clone_size: -
cdr3_nt: TGCGCCAGCAGCTTGGAAGGGGGCAGCAATCAGCCCCAGCATTTT
cdr3_aa: CASSLEGGSNQPQHF

v_call: TRBV6-6
j_call: TRBJ1-2
d_call: -
clone_size: -
cdr3_nt: TGTGCCAGCAGTGTGGGGGTATCTTATGTTGGTGGCTACACCTTC
cdr3_aa: CASSVGVSYVGGYTF

v_call: TRBV9
j_call: TRBJ2-5
d_call: -
clone_size: many
cdr3_nt: TGTGCCAGCAGCGTAGGGGGTGGCGTGGGCCAGGGCCAAGAGACCCAGTACTTC
cdr3_aa: CASSVGGGVGQGQETQYF

v_call: TRBV14
j_call: TRBJ2-2
d_call: -
clone_size: -
cdr3_nt: TGTGCCAGCAGCCAAACAGGGCGGTACACCGGGGAGCTGTTTTTT
cdr3_aa: CASSQTGRYTGELFF

v_call: TRBV7-9
j_call: TRBJ1-1
d_call: -
clone_size: few
cdr3_nt: TGTGCCAGCAGCTTAGGGGGAATCACTGAAGCTTTCTTT
cdr3_aa: CASSLGGITEAFF

v_call: TRBV7-9
j_call: TRBJ1-2
d_call: -
clone_size: -
cdr3_nt: TGTGCCAGCAGCCGTTGGGACGCCACTAACTATGGCTACACCTTC
cdr3_aa: CASSRWDATNYGYTF

v_call: TRBV7-9
j_call: TRBJ2-3
d_call: -
clone_size: -
cdr3_nt: TGTGCCAGCAGCCCCCTGTCCGTCACAGATACGCAGTATTTT
cdr3_aa: CASSPLSVTDTQYF

v_call: TRBV4-2
j_call: TRBJ2-3
d_call: TRBD2
clone_size: once
cdr3_nt: TGTGCCAGCAGCCAAGATCGGTTTGCGGGAGGGAGCACAGATACGCAGTATTTT
cdr3_aa: CASSQDRFAGGSTDTQYF

v_call: TRBV18
j_call: TRBJ2-7
d_call: TRBD2
clone_size: -
cdr3_nt: TGTGCCAGCTCTAGGACTAGCGACTACGAGCAGTACTTC
cdr3_aa: CASSRTSDYEQYF

v_call: TRBV9
j_call: TRBJ2-5
d_call: TRBD2
clone_size: many
cdr3_nt: TGTGCCAGCAGCCTGGGAGCGGGAGAGGTGACCCAGTACTTC
cdr3_aa: CASSLGAGEVTQYF

v_call: TRBV7-3
j_call: TRBJ1-1
d_call: TRBD1
clone_size: -
cdr3_nt: TGTGCCAGCAGCGTACAGGGGGACACTGAAGCTTTCTTT
cdr3_aa: CASSVQGDTEAFF

v_call: TRBV25-1
j_call: TRBJ1-1
d_call: -
clone_size: few
cdr3_nt: TGTGCCAGCAGGATTGCAGGGAACACTGAAGCTTTCTTT
cdr3_aa: CASRIAGNTEAFF

v_call: TRBV2
j_call: TRBJ1-2
d_call: TRBD1
clone_size: -
cdr3_nt: TGTGCCAGCAGTAGTCGACAGGGGTTCTCTGGCTACACCTTC
cdr3_aa: CASSSRQGFSGYTF

v_call: TRBV5-5
j_call: TRBJ1-3
d_call: -
clone_size: -
cdr3_nt: TGTGCCAGCAGCTTGGGGTCCCACTCTGGAAACACCATATATTTT
cdr3_aa: CASSLGSHSGNTIYF

v_call: TRBV28
j_call: TRBJ2-1
d_call: -
clone_size: -
cdr3_nt: TGTGCCAGCAGTTTATTGGCTAGAGAGCAGTTCTTC
cdr3_aa: CASSLLAREQFF

v_call: TRBV28
j_call: TRBJ1-3
d_call: -
clone_size: -
cdr3_nt: TGTGCCAGTTCCCTTTGGGAGGACACCATATATTTT
cdr3_aa: CASSLWEDTIYF

v_call: TRBV4-3
j_call: TRBJ2-2
d_call: -
clone_size: -
cdr3_nt: TGCGCCAGCAGTCTGGCAGGGCTAGCGACCGGGGAGCTGTTTTTT
cdr3_aa: CASSLAGLATGELFF

v_call: TRBV28
j_call: TRBJ1-5
d_call: -
clone_size: -
cdr3_nt: TGTGCCAGCAGTCGTCTGATCTTGCCCCAGCATTTT
cdr3_aa: CASSRLILPQHF

v_call: TRBV5-1
j_call: TRBJ2-5
d_call: -
clone_size: -
cdr3_nt: TGCGCCAGCAGTAATTCAGGGAAAGAGACCCAGTACTTC
cdr3_aa: CASSNSGKETQYF

v_call: TRBV6-1
j_call: TRBJ1-2
d_call: -
clone_size: few
cdr3_nt: TGTGCCAGCAGTGAAGCGCTTCTCGCCGGGGGGGCTGGCGGCTACACCTTC
cdr3_aa: CASSEALLAGGAGGYTF

v_call: TRBV6-5
j_call: TRBJ2-2
d_call: TRBD1
clone_size: -
cdr3_nt: TGTGCCAGCAGTTACTCGGACAGGGGCGCCGGGGAGCTGTTTTTT
cdr3_aa: CASSYSDRGAGELFF

v_call: TRBV9
j_call: TRBJ2-5
d_call: TRBD2
clone_size: once
cdr3_nt: TGTGCCAGCAGCGGGACCGGACTAGCAGAGACCCAGTACTTC
cdr3_aa: CASSGTGLAETQYF

v_call: TRBV5-1
j_call: TRBJ2-1
d_call: -
clone_size: -
cdr3_nt: TGCGCCAGCAGCTTGGAACACGGAAGTGAGCAGTTCTTC
cdr3_aa: CASSLEHGSEQFF

v_call: TRBV18
j_call: TRBJ2-5
d_call: -
clone_size: -
cdr3_nt: TGTGCCAGCTCACTCCCGACAGATTACCAAGAGACCCAGTACTTC
cdr3_aa: CASSLPTDYQETQYF

v_call: TRBV21-1
j_call: TRBJ1-1
d_call: -
clone_size: -
cdr3_nt: TGTGCCACCCGGACCCTCGACTTTGATGACACTGAAGCTTTCTTT
cdr3_aa: CATRTLDFDDTEAFF

v_call: TRBV18
j_call: TRBJ1-5
d_call: -
clone_size: once
cdr3_nt: TGTGCCAGCTCACCCGGGGGTGGCCCCCAGCATTTT
cdr3_aa: CASSPGGGPQHF

v_call: TRBV7-3
j_call: TRBJ1-1
d_call: -
clone_size: -
cdr3_nt: TGTGCCAGCAGCTTAGGTGGGGGGTACACTGAAGCTTTCTTT
cdr3_aa: CASSLGGGYTEAFF

v_call: TRBV27
j_call: TRBJ2-7
d_call: -
clone_size: -
cdr3_nt: TGTGCCAGCAGTCTGAGAACAGGACTCCGCCACGAGCAGTACTTC
cdr3_aa: CASSLRTGLRHEQYF

v_call: TRBV10-3
j_call: TRBJ1-5
d_call: -
clone_size: few
cdr3_nt: TGTGCCATCAGTGGGAGTCAGGTGAATCAGCCCCAGCATTTT
cdr3_aa: CAISGSQVNQPQHF

v_call: TRBV29-1
j_call: TRBJ2-1
d_call: TRBD2
clone_size: once
cdr3_nt: TGCAGCGTTGCGGGCGGGAGGGCCGGTGAGCAGTTCTTC
cdr3_aa: CSVAGGRAGEQFF

v_call: TRBV4-2
j_call: TRBJ1-1
d_call: TRBD1
clone_size: -
cdr3_nt: TGTGCCAGCAGCCAAGATACAGGGGCTAACACTGAAGCTTTCTTT
cdr3_aa: CASSQDTGANTEAFF

v_call: TRBV7-9
j_call: TRBJ2-1
d_call: -
clone_size: -
cdr3_nt: TGTGCCAGCAGCTTAGCCAACCACCGTGAGCAGTTCTTC
cdr3_aa: CASSLANHREQFF

v_call: TRBV9
j_call: TRBJ2-5
d_call: -
clone_size: many
cdr3_nt: TGTGCCAGCAGCGTCTCAGGGGTGTACCAAGAGACCCAGTACTTC
cdr3_aa: CASSVSGVYQETQYF

v_call: TRBV4-2
j_call: TRBJ2-3
d_call: TRBD2
clone_size: -
cdr3_nt: TGTGCCAGCAGCCAAGTGGCGGGAGTTGGCACAGATACGCAGTATTTT
cdr3_aa: CASSQVAGVGTDTQYF

v_call: TRBV6-1
j_call: TRBJ1-1
d_call: -
clone_size: -
cdr3_nt: TGTGCCAGCAGTGAAGTAACTTTATACACTGAAGCTTTCTTT
cdr3_aa: CASSEVTLYTEAFF

v_call: TRBV2
j_call: TRBJ2-3
d_call: -
clone_size: few
cdr3_nt: TGTGCCAGCAGTATGGGTCCCACAGATACGCAGTATTTT
cdr3_aa: CASSMGPTDTQYF

v_call: TRBV6-1
j_call: TRBJ1-1
d_call: TRBD1
clone_size: -
cdr3_nt: TGTGCCAGCAGTGGAAGGACAGGACGGAACACTGAAGCTTTCTTT
cdr3_aa: CASSGRTGRNTEAFF

v_call: TRBV5-4
j_call: TRBJ2-7
d_call: TRBD1
clone_size: few
cdr3_nt: TGTGCCAGCAGCACCGGGGACAGGGGCTCCGAGCAGTACTTC
cdr3_aa: CASSTGDRGSEQYF

v_call: TRBV6-1
j_call: TRBJ1-3
d_call: -
clone_size: -
cdr3_nt: TGTGCCAGCAGTGAAAGCCCGGGAGTCTCTGGAAACACCATATATTTT
cdr3_aa: CASSESPGVSGNTIYF

v_call: TRBV10-1
j_call: TRBJ1-2
d_call: -
clone_size: -
cdr3_nt: TGCGCCAGCAGTGAGTGGCGCAGGGGAGGCTACACCTTC
cdr3_aa: CASSEWRRGGYTF

v_call: TRBV6-1
j_call: TRBJ2-3
d_call: TRBD2
clone_size: -
cdr3_nt: TGTGCCAGCAGTGGGCCGGCTAGCGGCGACACAGATACGCAGTATTTT
cdr3_aa: CASSGPASGDTDTQYF

v_call: TRBV28
j_call: TRBJ1-5
d_call: TRBD1
clone_size: -
cdr3_nt: TGTGCCAGCAGTTTGGCAGGGGGTAATCAGCCCCAGCATTTT
cdr3_aa: CASSLAGGNQPQHF

v_call: TRBV5-5
j_call: TRBJ2-2
d_call: -
clone_size: few
cdr3_nt: TGTGCCAGCAGCTCTCGAGGGGGAAACACCGGGGAGCTGTTTTTT
cdr3_aa: CASSSRGGNTGELFF

v_call: TRBV10-3
j_call: TRBJ2-3
d_call: -
clone_size: -
cdr3_nt: TGTGCCATCAGTGGACCGCGGGGAGATACGCAGTATTTT
cdr3_aa: CAISGPRGDTQYF

v_call: TRBV28
j_call: TRBJ1-5
d_call: -
clone_size: once
cdr3_nt: TGTGCCATGGGTGGGCAGGGCAATCAGCCCCAGCATTTT
cdr3_aa: CAMGGQGNQPQHF

v_call: TRBV5-6
j_call: TRBJ1-5
d_call: -
clone_size: -
cdr3_nt: TGTGCCAGCAGCTTGGGGGGCCGAGAAGGTAGCAATCAGCCCCAGCATTTT
cdr3_aa: CASSLGGREGSNQPQHF

v_call: TRBV18
j_call: TRBJ1-3
d_call: -
clone_size: -
cdr3_nt: TGTGCCAGCTCACCCAACCGACAGAAGAGCTCTGGAAACACCATATATTTT
cdr3_aa: CASSPNRQKSSGNTIYF

v_call: TRBV29-1
j_call: TRBJ1-1
d_call: -
clone_size: -
cdr3_nt: TGCAGCGTACCTAACAGGGCAACCCGGTGGGATGGCACTGAAGCTTTCTTT
cdr3_aa: CSVPNRATRWDGTEAFF

v_call: TRBV10-1
j_call: TRBJ2-1
d_call: -
clone_size: -
cdr3_nt: TGCGCCAGCAGTGAGGCGTCTCCCGCTAGTTCGAGCAATGAGCAGTTCTTC
cdr3_aa: CASSEASPASSSNEQFF

v_call: TRBV28
j_call: TRBJ2-1
d_call: -
clone_size: -
cdr3_nt: TGTGCCAGCAGTTTCAGGGTGGGTGAGCAGTTCTTC
cdr3_aa: CASSFRVGEQFF

v_call: TRBV7-2
j_call: TRBJ2-5
d_call: TRBD2
clone_size: -
cdr3_nt: TGTGCCAGCAGCACGACTAGCGGCACAGGTCGAGAGACCCAGTACTTC
cdr3_aa: CASSTTSGTGRETQYF